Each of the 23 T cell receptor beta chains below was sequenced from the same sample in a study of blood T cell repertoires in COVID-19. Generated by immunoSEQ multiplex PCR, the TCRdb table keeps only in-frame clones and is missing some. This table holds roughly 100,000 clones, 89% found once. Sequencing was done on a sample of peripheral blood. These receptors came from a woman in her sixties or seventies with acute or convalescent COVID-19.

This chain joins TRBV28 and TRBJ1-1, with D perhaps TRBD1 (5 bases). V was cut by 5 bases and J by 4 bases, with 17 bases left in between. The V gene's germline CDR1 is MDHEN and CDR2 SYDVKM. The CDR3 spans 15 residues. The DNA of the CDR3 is TGTGCCAGCAGTGCCCCAGGGTGGCCAGCCACTGAAGCTTTCTTT. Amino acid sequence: CASSAPGWPATEAFF.

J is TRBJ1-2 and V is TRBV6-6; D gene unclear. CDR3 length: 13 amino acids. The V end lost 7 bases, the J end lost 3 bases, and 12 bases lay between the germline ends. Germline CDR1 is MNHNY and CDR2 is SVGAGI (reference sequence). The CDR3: CASIGVLDYGYTF. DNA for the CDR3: TGTGCCAGCATCGGGGTACTGGACTATGGCTACACCTTC.

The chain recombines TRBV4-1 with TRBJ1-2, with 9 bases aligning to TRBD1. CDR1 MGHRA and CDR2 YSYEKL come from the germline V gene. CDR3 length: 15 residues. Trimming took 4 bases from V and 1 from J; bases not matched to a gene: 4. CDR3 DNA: TGCGCCAGCAGCCTGAGACAGGGGGTTAACTATGGCTACACCTTC. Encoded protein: CASSLRQGVNYGYTF.

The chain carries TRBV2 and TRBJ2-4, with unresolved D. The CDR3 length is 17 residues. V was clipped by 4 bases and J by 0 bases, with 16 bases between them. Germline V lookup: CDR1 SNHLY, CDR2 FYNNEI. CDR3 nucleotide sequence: TGTGCCAGCAGTGGTGAAGAGAAAATCCTAGCCAAAAACATTCAGTACTTC. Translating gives CASSGEEKILAKNIQYF.

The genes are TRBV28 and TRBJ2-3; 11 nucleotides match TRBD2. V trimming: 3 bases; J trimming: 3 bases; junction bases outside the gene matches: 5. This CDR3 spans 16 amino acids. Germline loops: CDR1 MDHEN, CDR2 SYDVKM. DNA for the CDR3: TGTGCCAGCAGTTTGCAGCCTAGCGGGAGGACAGATACGCAGTATTTT. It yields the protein CASSLQPSGRTDTQYF. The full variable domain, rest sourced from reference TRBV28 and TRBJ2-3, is DVKVTQSSRYLVKRTGEKVFLECVQDMDHENMFWYRQDPGLGLRLIYFSYDVKMKEKGDIPEGYSVSREKKERFSLILESASTNQTSMYLCASSLQPSGRTDTQYFGPGTRLTVL.

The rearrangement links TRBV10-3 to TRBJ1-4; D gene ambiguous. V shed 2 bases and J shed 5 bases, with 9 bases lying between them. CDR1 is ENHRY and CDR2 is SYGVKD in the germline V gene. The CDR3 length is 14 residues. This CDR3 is CAISEGTKNEKLFF. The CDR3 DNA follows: TGTGCCATCAGTGAGGGCACAAAGAATGAAAAACTGTTTTTT.

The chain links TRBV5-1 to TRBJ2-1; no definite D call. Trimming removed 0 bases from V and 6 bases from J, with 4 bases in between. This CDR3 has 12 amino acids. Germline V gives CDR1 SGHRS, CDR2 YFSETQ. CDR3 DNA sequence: TGCGCCAGCAGCTTGGGACTCAATGAGCAGTTCTTC. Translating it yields CASSLGLNEQFF.

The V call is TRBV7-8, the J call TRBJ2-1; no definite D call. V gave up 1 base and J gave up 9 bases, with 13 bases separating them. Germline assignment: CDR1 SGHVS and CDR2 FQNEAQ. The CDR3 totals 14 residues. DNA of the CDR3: TGTGCCAGCAGCTTAGGCGGTAGTCCCAGTGAGCAGTTCTTC. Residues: CASSLGGSPSEQFF.

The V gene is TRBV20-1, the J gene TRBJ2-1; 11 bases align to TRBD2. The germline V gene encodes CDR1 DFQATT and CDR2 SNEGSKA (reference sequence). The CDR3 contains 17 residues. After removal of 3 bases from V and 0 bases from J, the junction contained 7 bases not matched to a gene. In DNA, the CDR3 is TGCAGTGCTAGTAGGCTAGCGGGAGGCTTCTCCTACAATGAGCAGTTCTTC. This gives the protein CSASRLAGGFSYNEQFF.

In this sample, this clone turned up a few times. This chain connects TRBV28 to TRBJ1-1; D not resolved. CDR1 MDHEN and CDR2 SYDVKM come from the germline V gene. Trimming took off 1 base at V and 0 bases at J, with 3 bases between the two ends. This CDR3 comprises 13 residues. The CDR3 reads CASSLYLNTEAFF. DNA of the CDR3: TGTGCCAGCAGTTTATACTTGAACACTGAAGCTTTCTTT.

CDR3 residues: CASSSTGVGSGANVLTF. The CDR3, as DNA: TGTGCCAGCAGTTCGACAGGGGTGGGCTCTGGGGCCAACGTCCTGACTTTC. This sequence joins TRBV27 and TRBJ2-6; 8 bases map to TRBD1. V was clipped by 4 bases and J by 0 bases; unmatched bases: 5. Germline CDR1 and CDR2: MNHEY and SMNVEV (reference sequence). The CDR3 extends over 17 amino acids. Supplemented by reference TRBV27 and TRBJ2-6, the full variable domain reads EAQVTQNPRYLITVTGKKLTVTCSQNMNHEYMSWYRQDPGLGLRQIYYSMNVEVTDKGDVPEGYKVSRKEKRNFPLILESPSPNQTSLYFCASSSTGVGSGANVLTFGAGSRLTVL.

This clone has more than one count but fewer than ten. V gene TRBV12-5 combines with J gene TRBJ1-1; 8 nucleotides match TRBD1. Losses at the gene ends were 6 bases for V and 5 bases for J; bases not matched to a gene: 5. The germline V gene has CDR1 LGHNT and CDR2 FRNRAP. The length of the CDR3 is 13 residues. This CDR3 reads CASGPGQGTEAFF. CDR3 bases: TGTGCTAGTGGCCCTGGACAGGGAACTGAAGCTTTCTTT.

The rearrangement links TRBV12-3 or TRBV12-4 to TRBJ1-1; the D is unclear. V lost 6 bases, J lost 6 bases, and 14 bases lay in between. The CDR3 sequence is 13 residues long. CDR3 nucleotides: TGTGCCAGCAGAGCACCGGGTTGGGCTGAAGCTTTCTTT. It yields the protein CASRAPGWAEAFF.

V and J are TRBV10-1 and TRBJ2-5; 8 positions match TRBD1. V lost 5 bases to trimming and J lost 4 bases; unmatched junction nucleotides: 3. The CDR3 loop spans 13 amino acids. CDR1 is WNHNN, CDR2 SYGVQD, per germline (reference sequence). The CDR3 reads CASSLTGAETQYF. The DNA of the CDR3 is TGCGCCAGCAGTTTGACAGGGGCAGAGACCCAGTACTTC.

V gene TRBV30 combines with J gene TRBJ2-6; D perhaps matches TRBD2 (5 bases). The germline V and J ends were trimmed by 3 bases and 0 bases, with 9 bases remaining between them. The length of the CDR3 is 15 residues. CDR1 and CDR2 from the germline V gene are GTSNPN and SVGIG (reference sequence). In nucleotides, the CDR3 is TGTGCCTGGAGCGTCGGGGACTCTGGGGCCAACGTCCTGACTTTC. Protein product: CAWSVGDSGANVLTF.

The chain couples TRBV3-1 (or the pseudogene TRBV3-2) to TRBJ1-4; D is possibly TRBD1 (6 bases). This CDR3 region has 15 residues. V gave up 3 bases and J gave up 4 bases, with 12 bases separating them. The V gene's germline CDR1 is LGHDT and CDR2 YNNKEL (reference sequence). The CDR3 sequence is CASSHRTDYNEKLFF. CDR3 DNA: TGTGCCAGCAGCCATCGGACAGATTATAATGAAAAACTGTTTTTT.

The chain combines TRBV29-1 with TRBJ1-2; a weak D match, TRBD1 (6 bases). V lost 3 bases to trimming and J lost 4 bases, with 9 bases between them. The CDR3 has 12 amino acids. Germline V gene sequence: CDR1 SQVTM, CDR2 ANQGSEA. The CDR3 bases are TGCAGCGTTGAGGGGGCGTTCTATGGCTACACCTTC. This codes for CSVEGAFYGYTF.

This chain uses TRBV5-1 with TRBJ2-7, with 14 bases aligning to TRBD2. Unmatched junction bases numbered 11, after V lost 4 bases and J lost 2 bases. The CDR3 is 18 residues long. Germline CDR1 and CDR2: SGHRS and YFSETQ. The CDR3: CASSASTSGRALTYEQYF. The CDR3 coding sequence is TGCGCCAGCAGCGCCTCGACTAGCGGGAGGGCCTTGACCTACGAGCAGTACTTC.

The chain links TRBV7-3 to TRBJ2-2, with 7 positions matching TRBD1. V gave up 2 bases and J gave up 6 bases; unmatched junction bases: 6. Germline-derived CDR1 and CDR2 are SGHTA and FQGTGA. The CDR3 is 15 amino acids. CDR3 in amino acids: CASSLDRASAGELFF. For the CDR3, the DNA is TGTGCCAGCAGCTTAGACAGGGCTTCGGCCGGGGAGCTGTTTTTT.

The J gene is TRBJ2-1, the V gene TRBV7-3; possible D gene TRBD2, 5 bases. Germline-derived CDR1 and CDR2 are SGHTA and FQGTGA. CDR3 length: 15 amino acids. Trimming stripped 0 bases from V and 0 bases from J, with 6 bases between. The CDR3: CASSLTRDSYNEQFF. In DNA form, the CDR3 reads TGTGCCAGCAGCTTAACCCGGGACTCCTACAATGAGCAGTTCTTC.

CDR3 in DNA: TGTGCCAGCAGCGTAGCTACTGGCGGGAGGGGCACCGGGGAGCTGTTTTTT. Encoded protein: CASSVATGGRGTGELFF. This chain links TRBV9 with TRBJ2-2; 9 bases are a match to TRBD2. The V gene's germline CDR1 is SGDLS and CDR2 YYNGEE. The trim removed 0 bases at V and 4 bases at J, leaving 7 bases unmatched. This CDR3 is built from 17 residues.

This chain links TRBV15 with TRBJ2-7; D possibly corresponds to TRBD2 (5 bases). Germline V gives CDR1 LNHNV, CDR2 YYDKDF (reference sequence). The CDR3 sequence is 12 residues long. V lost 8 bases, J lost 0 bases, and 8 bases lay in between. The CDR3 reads CATEGSSYEQYF. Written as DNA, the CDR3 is TGTGCCACCGAGGGTAGCTCCTACGAGCAGTACTTC.

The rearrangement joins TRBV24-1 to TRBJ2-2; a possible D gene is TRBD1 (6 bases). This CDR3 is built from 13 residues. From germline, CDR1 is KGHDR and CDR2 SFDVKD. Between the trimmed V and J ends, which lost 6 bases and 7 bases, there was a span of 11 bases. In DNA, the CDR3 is TGTGCCACCAGTCGAACAGGGTACGGGGAGCTGTTTTTT. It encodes CATSRTGYGELFF.